This T cell receptor (beta chain) appears in the sequencing data of a study of blood T cell repertoires in COVID-19. Across the study: Nucleic acid was either cDNA or gDNA, and it came from T cells, B-cell-depleted T cells, or PBMCs.

The CDR3 runs 15 residues. Germline V CDR1 and CDR2: SNHLY, FYNNEI. V lost 2 bases to trimming and J lost 1 base, with 11 bases between them. In the authors' workflow: Nucleated cell number was recorded as an estimate derived from reference gene primer amplification. Sequenced by immunoSEQ multiplex PCR; TCRdb stores in-frame clones only, minus some. V, J and clone size derive from that table, while D and trimming were established from the DNA sequence. Of around 120,000 clones in the sample, 90% were seen once. The chain combines TRBV2 with TRBJ1-2; D is possibly TRBD1 (6 bases). Sequenced sample: peripheral blood. This sequence originates from a human donor with active COVID-19. The donor label of this sample is uncertain. CDR3 DNA sequence: TGTGCCAGCAGTGAAAGTTGGGGGCGTAACTATGGCTACACCTTC. Amino acids: CASSESWGRNYGYTF.